This T cell receptor beta chain emerged from a study of lymphopenia after photon versus proton radiotherapy. General study points: In patients who died, overall survival fell as post-nadir TCR diversity dropped more.

Turning to this clone: Antigen specificity is unknown.

Sequencing was performed with immunoSEQ multiplex PCR; in TCRdb, only in-frame clones are kept and a portion is missing. This sample has about 6,900 clones, with 81% found just once. Material: peripheral blood, obtained from a patient treated with photon-based radiotherapy. This clonotype was sampled from a young man with gastric cancer.

DNA of the CDR3: TGTGCCAGCAGCCAGCTAGCGGGAGAGGGGGAGACCCAGTACTTC. As protein: CASSQLAGEGETQYF. This chain uses TRBV9 with TRBJ2-5, with 10 positions matching TRBD2. V lost 4 bases and J lost 5; bases outside the gene matches: 8. Germline lookup yields CDR1 SGDLS and CDR2 YYNGEE. The CDR3 is made up of 15 amino acids.